This T cell receptor (beta chain) emerged from a study of blood T cell repertoires in COVID-19. TCRdb's copy holds only in-frame clones and misses some; the assay was immunoSEQ multiplex PCR. The data show about 310,000 clones, roughly 86% seen once. The CDR3 runs to 18 residues. The V gene lost 0 bases and the J gene lost 7 bases, with 26 bases spanning the gap. Germline CDR1 is SGHRS and CDR2 is YFSETQ. The TCR was taken from a woman younger than 35 who had recovered from COVID-19. The sequencing input was PBMCs or T cells enriched from blood (not recorded which). This chain uses TRBV5-1 with TRBJ2-7; D is perhaps TRBD2 (6 bases). The CDR3 spells CASSLVWEVVEGSAEQYF. Written as DNA, the CDR3 is TGCGCCAGCAGCTTGGTATGGGAGGTGGTGGAAGGTTCGGCAGAGCAGTACTTC.